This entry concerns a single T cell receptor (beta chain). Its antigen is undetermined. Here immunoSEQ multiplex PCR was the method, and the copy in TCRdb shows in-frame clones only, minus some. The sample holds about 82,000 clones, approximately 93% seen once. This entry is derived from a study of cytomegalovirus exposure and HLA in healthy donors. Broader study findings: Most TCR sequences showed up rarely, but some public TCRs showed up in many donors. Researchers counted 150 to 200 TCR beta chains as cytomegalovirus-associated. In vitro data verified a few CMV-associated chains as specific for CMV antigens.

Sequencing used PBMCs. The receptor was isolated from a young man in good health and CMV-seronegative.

The CDR3 region has the DNA TGTGCCAGCAGCCAGCAGGGTAAAGGCTCCTACGAGCAGTACTTC. Amino acid sequence: CASSQQGKGSYEQYF. This rearrangement joins TRBV5-5 to TRBJ2-7, with D possibly matching TRBD1 (5 bases). This CDR3 region has 15 residues. Deletions cut 4 bases from V and 0 bases from J, with 14 bases between. The V gene's germline CDR1 is SGHKS and CDR2 YYEKEE (reference sequence).